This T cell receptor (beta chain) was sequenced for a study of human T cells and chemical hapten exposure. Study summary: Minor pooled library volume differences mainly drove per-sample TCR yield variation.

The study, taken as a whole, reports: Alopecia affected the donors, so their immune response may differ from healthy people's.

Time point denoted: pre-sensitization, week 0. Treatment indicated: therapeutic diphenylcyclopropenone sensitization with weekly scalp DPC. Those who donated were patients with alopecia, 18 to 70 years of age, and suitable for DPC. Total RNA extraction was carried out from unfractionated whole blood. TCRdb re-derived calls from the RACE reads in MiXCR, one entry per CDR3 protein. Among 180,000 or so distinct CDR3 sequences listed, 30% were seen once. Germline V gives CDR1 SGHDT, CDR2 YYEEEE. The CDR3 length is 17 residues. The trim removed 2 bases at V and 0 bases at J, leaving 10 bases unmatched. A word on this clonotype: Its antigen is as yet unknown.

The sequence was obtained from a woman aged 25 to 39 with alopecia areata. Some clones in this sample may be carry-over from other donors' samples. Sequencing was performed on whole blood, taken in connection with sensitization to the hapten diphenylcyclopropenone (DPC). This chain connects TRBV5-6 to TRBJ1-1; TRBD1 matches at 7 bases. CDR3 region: CASSFQTGRGMNTEAFF. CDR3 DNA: TGTGCCAGCAGCTTTCAGACAGGGAGAGGTATGAACACTGAAGCTTTCTTT.